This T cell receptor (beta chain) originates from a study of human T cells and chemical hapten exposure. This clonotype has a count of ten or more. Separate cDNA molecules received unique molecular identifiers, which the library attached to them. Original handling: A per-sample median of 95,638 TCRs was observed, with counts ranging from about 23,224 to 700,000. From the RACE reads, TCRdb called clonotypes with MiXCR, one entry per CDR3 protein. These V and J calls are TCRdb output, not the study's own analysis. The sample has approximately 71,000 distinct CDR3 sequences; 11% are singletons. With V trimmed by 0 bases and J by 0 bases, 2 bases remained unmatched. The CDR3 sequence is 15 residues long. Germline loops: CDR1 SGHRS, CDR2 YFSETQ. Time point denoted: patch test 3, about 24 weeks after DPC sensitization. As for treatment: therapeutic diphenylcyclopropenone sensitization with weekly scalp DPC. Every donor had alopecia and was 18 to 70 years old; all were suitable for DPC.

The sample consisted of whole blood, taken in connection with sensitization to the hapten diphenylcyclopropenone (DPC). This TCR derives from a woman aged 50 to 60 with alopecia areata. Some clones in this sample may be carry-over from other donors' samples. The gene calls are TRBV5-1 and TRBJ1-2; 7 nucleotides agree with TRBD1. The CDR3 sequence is CASSLATGANYGYTF. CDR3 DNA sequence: TGCGCCAGCAGCTTGGCTACAGGGGCTAACTATGGCTACACCTTC.